The text below deals with one T cell receptor (beta chain). Its antigen remains unknown. Repertoires were generated with immunoSEQ multiplex PCR, while TCRdb's copy carries only in-frame clones and drops some. Altogether 50,000 to 65,000 clones are present, roughly 80% being singletons, with the ten largest covering roughly 2.2%. The sample originates from a study of vaccination effects on CD4 cells after COVID-19. Whole-study context: Participants completed two doses of the BNT162b2 or mRNA-1273 vaccine.

Trimming shortened V by 1 base and J by 7 bases, and 15 bases separated the two germline ends. The CDR3 sequence is 16 residues long. The germline V gene has CDR1 SGHNT and CDR2 YYREEE (reference sequence). Study-level results: After vaccination, at late timepoints, clones induced by infection and by vaccine contracted markedly. Few convalescent patients were included, and no early post-infection timepoints were sampled.

Before any sequencing was done, the ViraFEST assay used viral peptide pools to expand antigen-specific CD4+ T cells. At the end of more than 8 days of culture, CD4+ T cells were isolated. Nucleocapsid antibody tests were negative, and the vaccine recipients had no prior SARS-CoV-2 infection. The material sequenced was CD4+ T cells from PBMCs cultured with HCoV-229E spike peptides, taken before COVID-19 vaccination. V and J are TRBV5-4 and TRBJ1-6; D is uncertain. This sequence was found in a human donor who received a COVID-19 vaccine. The CDR3 region is CASSLSTGNRNSPLHF. CDR3 coding DNA: TGTGCCAGCAGCTTGTCTACCGGGAATCGAAATTCACCCCTCCACTTT. The whole variable domain, filled in from reference TRBV5-4 and TRBJ1-6, reads ETGVTQSPTHLIKTRGQQVTLRCSSQSGHNTVSWYQQALGQGPQFIFQYYREEENGRGNFPPRFSGLQFPNYSSELNVNALELDDSALYLCASSLSTGNRNSPLHFGNGTRLTVT.